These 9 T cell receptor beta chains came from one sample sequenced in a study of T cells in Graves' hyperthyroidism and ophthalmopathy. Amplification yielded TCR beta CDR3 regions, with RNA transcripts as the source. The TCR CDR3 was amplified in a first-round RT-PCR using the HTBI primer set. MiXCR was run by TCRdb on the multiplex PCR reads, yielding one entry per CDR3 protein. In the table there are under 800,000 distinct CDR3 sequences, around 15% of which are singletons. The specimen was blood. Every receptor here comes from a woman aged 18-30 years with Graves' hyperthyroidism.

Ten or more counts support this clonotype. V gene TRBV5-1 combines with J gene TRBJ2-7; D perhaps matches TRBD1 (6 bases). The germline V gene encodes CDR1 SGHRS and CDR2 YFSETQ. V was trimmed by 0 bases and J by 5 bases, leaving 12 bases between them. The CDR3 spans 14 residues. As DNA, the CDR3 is TGCGCCAGCAGCTTGGACAGGGTGAGTGACGAGCAGTACTTC. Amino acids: CASSLDRVSDEQYF.

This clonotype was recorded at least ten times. CDR3: CASSFTLTLDGYTF. Written as DNA, the CDR3 is TGTGCCAGCAGTTTTACACTTACCCTAGATGGCTACACCTTC. V and J are TRBV28 and TRBJ1-2; the D is unclear. V lost 3 bases and J lost 6, with 14 bases in between. This CDR3 is 14 amino acids long. Germline V gene sequence: CDR1 MDHEN, CDR2 SYDVKM.

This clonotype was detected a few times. The CDR3 DNA is TGTGCCAGCAGTTTATGGACAGGGTCGACAGATACGCAGTATTTT. Protein: CASSLWTGSTDTQYF. The chain joins TRBV12-3 or TRBV12-4 to TRBJ2-3; 8 bases fit TRBD1. This CDR3 contains 15 residues. Germline trimming cut 2 bases from V and 3 bases from J; bases unmatched to any gene: 4.

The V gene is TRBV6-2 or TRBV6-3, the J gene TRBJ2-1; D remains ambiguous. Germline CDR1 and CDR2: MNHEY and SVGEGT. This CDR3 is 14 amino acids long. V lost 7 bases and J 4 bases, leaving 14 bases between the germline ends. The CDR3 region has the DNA TGTGCCAGCATTGTTGCCTACCCTTACAATGAGCAGTTCTTC. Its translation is CASIVAYPYNEQFF.

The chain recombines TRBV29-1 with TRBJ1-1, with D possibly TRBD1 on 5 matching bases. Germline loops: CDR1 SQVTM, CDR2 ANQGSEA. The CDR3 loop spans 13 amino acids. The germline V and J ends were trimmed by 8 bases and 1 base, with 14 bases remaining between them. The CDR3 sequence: CSTVGGPNTEAFF. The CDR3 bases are TGCAGCACCGTGGGGGGTCCGAACACTGAAGCTTTCTTT.

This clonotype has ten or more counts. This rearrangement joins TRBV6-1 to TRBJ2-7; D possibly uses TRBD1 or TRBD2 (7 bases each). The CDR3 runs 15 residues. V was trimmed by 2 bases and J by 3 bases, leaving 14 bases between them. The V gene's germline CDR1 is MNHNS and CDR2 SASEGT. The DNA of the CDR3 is TGTGCCAGCAGTGAACAGGGGGGGGACTACTACGAGCAGTACTTC. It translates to CASSEQGGDYYEQYF.

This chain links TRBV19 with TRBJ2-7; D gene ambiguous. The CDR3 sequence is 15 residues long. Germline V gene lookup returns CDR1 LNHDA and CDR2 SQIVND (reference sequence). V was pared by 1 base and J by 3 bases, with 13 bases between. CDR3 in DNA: TGTGCCAGTAGTATAGCCCCGATACCTTTCTACGAGCAGTACTTC. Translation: CASSIAPIPFYEQYF.

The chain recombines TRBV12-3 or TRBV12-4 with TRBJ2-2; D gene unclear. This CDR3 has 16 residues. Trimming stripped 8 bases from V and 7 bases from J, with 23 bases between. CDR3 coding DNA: TGTGCCAGCCTTACTTGGGTACCCTCTTATGGCGGGGAGCTGTTTTTT. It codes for CASLTWVPSYGGELFF.

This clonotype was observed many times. In nucleotides, the CDR3 is TGTGCCAGCAGCTTATATGGGGTAACTGAAGCTTTCTTT. Translation: CASSLYGVTEAFF. This chain joins TRBV6-1 and TRBJ1-1; D uncertain. CDR1 and CDR2 from the germline V gene are MNHNS and SASEGT. Trimming took 6 bases from V and 5 from J, leaving 13 bases between them. This CDR3 is built from 13 residues.